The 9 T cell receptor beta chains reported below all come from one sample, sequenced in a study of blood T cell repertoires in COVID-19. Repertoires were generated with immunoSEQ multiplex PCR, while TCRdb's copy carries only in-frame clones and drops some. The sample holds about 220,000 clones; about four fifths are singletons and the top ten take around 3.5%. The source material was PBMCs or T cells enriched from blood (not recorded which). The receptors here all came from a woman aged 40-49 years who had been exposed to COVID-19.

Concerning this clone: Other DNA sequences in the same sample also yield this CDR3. DNA for the CDR3: TGTGCCAGCAGCTTAGCGGTGACAGGGGATTCACCCCTCCACTTT. Translating it yields CASSLAVTGDSPLHF. This chain joins TRBV7-9 and TRBJ1-6, with 8 bases fitting TRBD1. CDR1 SEHNR and CDR2 FQNEAQ come from the germline V gene (reference sequence). The V gene end was trimmed by 0 bases and the J gene end by 8 bases; junction bases not matched to a gene: 3. The CDR3 is made up of 15 amino acids.

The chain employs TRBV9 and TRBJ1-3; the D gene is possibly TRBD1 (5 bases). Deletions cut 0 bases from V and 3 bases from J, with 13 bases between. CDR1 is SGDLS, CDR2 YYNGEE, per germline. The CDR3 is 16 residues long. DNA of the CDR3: TGTGCCAGCAGCGTAGTGTGGGGGGGAGTTGGAAACACCATATATTTT. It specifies CASSVVWGGVGNTIYF.

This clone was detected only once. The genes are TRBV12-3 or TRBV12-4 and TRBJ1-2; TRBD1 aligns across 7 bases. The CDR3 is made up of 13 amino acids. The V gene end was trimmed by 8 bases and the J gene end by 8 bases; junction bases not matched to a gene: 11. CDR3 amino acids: CASERTGFWGYTF. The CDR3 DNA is TGTGCCAGCGAGCGGACAGGCTTTTGGGGCTACACCTTC.

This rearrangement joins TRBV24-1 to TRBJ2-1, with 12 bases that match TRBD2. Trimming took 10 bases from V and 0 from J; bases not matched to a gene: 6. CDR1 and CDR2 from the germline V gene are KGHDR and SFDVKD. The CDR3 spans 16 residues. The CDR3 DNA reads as TGTGCCACGGGGACTAGCGGGCCCTACTCCTACAATGAGCAGTTCTTC. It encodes CATGTSGPYSYNEQFF.

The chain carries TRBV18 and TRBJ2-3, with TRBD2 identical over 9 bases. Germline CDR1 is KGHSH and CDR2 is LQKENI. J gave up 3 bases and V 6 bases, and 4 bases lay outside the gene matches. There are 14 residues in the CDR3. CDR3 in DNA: TGTGCCAGCTCGGGGACTAGCAAGACAGATACGCAGTATTTT. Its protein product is CASSGTSKTDTQYF.

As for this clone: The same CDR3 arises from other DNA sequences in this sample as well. This chain's CDR3 is CASSYSGGANEKLFF. CDR3 nucleotide sequence: TGTGCCAGCAGTTACTCGGGAGGAGCTAATGAAAAACTGTTTTTT. The rearrangement joins TRBV6-5 to TRBJ1-4; D gene unclear. V was clipped by 0 bases and J by 3 bases, with 8 bases between them. Germline V lookup: CDR1 MNHEY, CDR2 SVGAGI. The CDR3 consists of 15 residues.

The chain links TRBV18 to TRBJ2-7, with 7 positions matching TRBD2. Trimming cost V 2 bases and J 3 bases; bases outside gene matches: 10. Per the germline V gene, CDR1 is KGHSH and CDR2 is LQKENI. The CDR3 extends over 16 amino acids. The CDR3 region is CASSPGPAAGDYEQYF. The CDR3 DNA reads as TGTGCCAGCTCACCAGGCCCCGCGGCGGGGGACTACGAGCAGTACTTC.

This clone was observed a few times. CDR3 DNA: TGTGCCAGCAGCTTAATCCTCTCTGGGGCCAACGTCCTGACTTTC. This translates into CASSLILSGANVLTF. V gene TRBV7-6 combines with J gene TRBJ2-6; D not resolved. CDR3 length equals 15 residues. Trimming shortened V by 2 bases and J by 0 bases, and 5 bases separated the two germline ends. Germline values: CDR1 SGHVS, CDR2 FNYEAQ. Using reference TRBV7-6 and TRBJ2-6 for the parts outside the CDR3, the full variable domain is GAGVSQSPRYKVTKRGQDVALRCDPISGHVSLYWYRQALGQGPEFLTYFNYEAQQDKSGLPNDRFSAERPEGSISTLTIQRTEQRDSAMYRCASSLILSGANVLTFGAGSRLTVL.

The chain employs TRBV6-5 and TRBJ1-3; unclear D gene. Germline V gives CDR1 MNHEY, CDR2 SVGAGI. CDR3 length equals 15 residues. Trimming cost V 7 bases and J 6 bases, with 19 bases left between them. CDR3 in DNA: TGTGCCAGCATCCCATCAGAGGGCGCGGTAAACACCATATATTTT. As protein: CASIPSEGAVNTIYF.